The rows below give T cell receptor beta chains drawn from one sample of a study of regulatory T cells in long-lasting Graves disease. One entry per CDR3 protein results from TCRdb running MiXCR on the multiplex PCR reads. The table has roughly 560,000 distinct CDR3 sequences, 15% to 20% seen once; the top ten hold 25%. These same data were also listed under a study on T cells in Graves' hyperthyroidism and ophthalmopathy.

The input for sequencing was peripheral blood mononuclear cells (PBMCs), taken at new diagnosis, from a patient treated with antithyroid drugs. Receptor source: a woman aged 35 to 60 with Graves disease. Each CDR3 is given with its conserved first and last residue. D genes are given only for firm matches. Not all rows give a size; the values are once, few, many and, for expanded clones, a class.

d_call	clone_size	v_call	j_call	cdr3_aa	cdr3_nt
TRBD1	NA	TRBV5-4	TRBJ1-1	CASSVDHAGTVYTEAFF	TGTGCCAGCAGCGTAGATCACGCCGGGACAGTTTACACTGAAGCTTTCTTT
NA	NA	TRBV5-1	TRBJ1-4	CASSFDRGMVTNEKLFF	TGCGCCAGCAGCTTCGACCGGGGGATGGTTACTAATGAAAAACTGTTTTTT
TRBD2	many	TRBV12-3/TRBV12-4	TRBJ2-3	CASRLGGTTDTQYF	TGTGCCAGCAGGTTGGGGGGGACCACAGATACGCAGTATTTT
NA	NA	TRBV5-8	TRBJ1-1	CASSLTPGTEAFF	TGTGCCAGCAGCTTGACTCCGGGCACTGAAGCTTTCTTT
NA	few	TRBV7-9	TRBJ2-2	CASSLATGGGTGELFF	TGTGCCAGCAGCTTAGCGACGGGGGGCGGTACCGGGGAGCTGTTTTTT
TRBD1	NA	TRBV13	TRBJ2-7	CASSYIPGQGPSYEQYF	TGTGCCAGCAGCTACATCCCGGGACAGGGGCCTTCCTACGAGCAGTACTTC
TRBD1	many	TRBV5-5	TRBJ1-1	CASSWAGQANTEAFF	TGTGCCAGCAGCTGGGCGGGACAGGCGAACACTGAAGCTTTCTTT
NA	NA	TRBV20-1	TRBJ2-5	CSARKDFQETQYF	TGCAGTGCTAGAAAGGACTTTCAAGAGACCCAGTACTTC
NA	few	TRBV25-1	TRBJ1-6	CASSEQIPSSPLHF	TGTGCCAGCAGTGAACAGATCCCTAGTTCACCCCTCCACTTT
NA	many	TRBV11-2	TRBJ1-1	CASSSWGESMNTEAFF	TGTGCCAGCAGCTCATGGGGCGAAAGCATGAACACTGAAGCTTTCTTT
NA	NA	TRBV4-1	TRBJ2-5	CTSTSNHYQGQETQYF	TGCACCAGCACCTCGAACCATTACCAGGGACAAGAGACCCAGTACTTC
NA	many	TRBV11-2	TRBJ1-2	CASSSTATGYGYTF	TGTGCCAGCAGCTCAACAGCAACCGGGTATGGCTACACCTTC
NA	NA	TRBV25-1	TRBJ2-4	CASSELAKNIQYF	TGTGCCAGCAGTGAACTAGCCAAAAACATTCAGTACTTC
NA	many	TRBV5-6	TRBJ1-1	CASSLSPGLETEAFF	TGTGCCAGCAGCTTGAGTCCAGGGCTGGAGACTGAAGCTTTCTTT
NA	many	TRBV11-2	TRBJ1-3	CASSLGLTTGNTIYF	TGTGCCAGCAGCTTAGGGTTAACGACTGGAAACACCATATATTTT
TRBD1	many	TRBV20-1	TRBJ1-4	CSAQGQGGTNEKLFF	TGCAGTGCTCAGGGACAGGGAGGAACTAATGAAAAACTGTTTTTT
NA	NA	TRBV28	TRBJ2-3	CATPAGTRNTDTQYF	TGTGCCACTCCGGCCGGGACAAGGAACACAGATACGCAGTATTTT
NA	NA	TRBV5-1	TRBJ1-1	CASSSGGVSEAFF	TGCGCCAGCAGCTCGGGGGGGGTTTCTGAAGCTTTCTTT
TRBD1	many	TRBV2	TRBJ1-1	CASKGQGAGFSEAFF	TGTGCCAGCAAAGGGCAGGGGGCGGGATTTTCTGAAGCTTTCTTT
TRBD1	few	TRBV30	TRBJ2-7	CAWATGTGGYEQYF	TGTGCCTGGGCTACCGGGACAGGGGGGTACGAGCAGTACTTC
NA	few	TRBV6-2/TRBV6-3	TRBJ2-7	CASRGSHLSREQYF	TGTGCCAGCAGGGGGTCTCACTTGAGTAGGGAGCAGTACTTC
NA	NA	TRBV9	TRBJ2-1	CASSPLRVDYNEQFF	TGTGCCAGCAGCCCCCTCCGGGTCGACTACAATGAGCAGTTCTTC
TRBD1	NA	TRBV20-1	TRBJ1-3	CSAPGQGNTIYF	TGCAGTGCCCCGGGACAGGGAAACACCATATATTTT
NA	many	TRBV15	TRBJ1-1	CATSEAVNTEAFF	TGTGCCACGTCGGAGGCTGTGAACACTGAAGCTTTCTTT
NA	many	TRBV28	TRBJ2-1	CASIPGVGTDHNEQFF	TGTGCCAGCATCCCCGGGGTGGGGACGGATCACAATGAGCAGTTCTTC
NA	many	TRBV6-1	TRBJ1-4	CASSTWDTLNEKLFF	TGTGCCAGCAGTACCTGGGACACTCTAAATGAAAAACTGTTTTTT
TRBD1	NA	TRBV12-3/TRBV12-4	TRBJ2-2	CASIRTGGPVELFF	TGTGCCAGCATCCGGACAGGAGGACCGGTGGAGCTGTTTTTT
NA	many	TRBV6-5	TRBJ2-7	CASSSQGGNVYEQYF	TGTGCCAGCAGTTCCCAAGGAGGGAATGTCTACGAGCAGTACTTC
NA	many	TRBV12-3/TRBV12-4	TRBJ1-5	CASTEHHYQPQHF	TGTGCCAGCACTGAACACCACTATCAGCCCCAGCATTTT
NA	NA	TRBV20-1	TRBJ1-2	CSAPQSASRGYTF	TGCAGTGCTCCCCAGTCGGCGTCGAGGGGCTACACCTTC
NA	many	TRBV30	TRBJ1-5	CAWSVMGDLNQPQHF	TGTGCCTGGAGTGTAATGGGAGATTTGAATCAGCCCCAGCATTTT
NA	many	TRBV12-3/TRBV12-4	TRBJ1-1	CASSSRTFDAFF	TGTGCCAGCAGTTCCCGGACATTTGACGCTTTCTTT
NA	many	TRBV28	TRBJ2-7	CASSLKGYEQYF	TGTGCCAGCAGTTTGAAAGGATACGAGCAGTACTTC
TRBD1	NA	TRBV7-3	TRBJ1-1	CASSHLGQATEALF	TGTGCCAGCAGCCACCTGGGACAGGCGACCGAAGCTCTCTTT
NA	many	TRBV3-1	TRBJ1-1	CASSQVNTEAFF	TGTGCCAGCAGCCAAGTGAACACTGAAGCTTTCTTT
NA	NA	TRBV6-5	TRBJ1-2	CASSYSGQNYGYTF	TGTGCCAGCAGTTATTCGGGGCAGAACTATGGCTACACCTTC
NA	many	TRBV12-3/TRBV12-4	TRBJ1-2	CASSWGPGDGYTF	TGTGCCAGCAGTTGGGGACCGGGGGATGGCTACACCTTC
NA	NA	TRBV19	TRBJ2-1	CASSIAGADSVQFF	TGTGCCAGTAGTATAGCGGGGGCCGATTCGGTGCAGTTCTTC
NA	NA	TRBV19	TRBJ1-2	CASSISLQSNYGYTF	TGTGCCAGTAGTATTTCATTACAGTCTAACTATGGCTACACCTTC
NA	few	TRBV5-1	TRBJ2-3	CASSPADPSTDTQYF	TGCGCCAGCAGCCCAGCGGACCCGAGCACAGATACGCAGTATTTT
TRBD1	NA	TRBV7-3	TRBJ2-1	CASSSDRYNEQFF	TGTGCCAGCAGCTCGGACAGGTACAATGAGCAGTTCTTC
TRBD2	NA	TRBV7-6	TRBJ2-3	CASSSGLARTQYF	TGTGCCAGCAGCTCCGGACTAGCGAGGACGCAGTATTTT
TRBD2	NA	TRBV11-2	TRBJ2-6	CASSPTFGGVGANVLTF	TGTGCCAGCAGCCCCACCTTTGGGGGGGTTGGGGCCAACGTCCTGACTTTC
NA	few	TRBV30	TRBJ1-2	CAWSSVVEYYTF	TGTGCCTGGAGCTCAGTGGTGGAATACTACACCTTC
NA	few	TRBV28	TRBJ1-2	CASSLFPRDGFGYTF	TGTGCCAGCAGTTTATTCCCCCGCGACGGGTTTGGCTACACCTTC
NA	many	TRBV12-3/TRBV12-4	TRBJ2-7	CASSVSDEQYF	TGTGCCAGCAGTGTTTCTGACGAGCAGTACTTC
NA	many	TRBV12-3/TRBV12-4	TRBJ1-2	CASSFSGPLNYGYTF	TGTGCCAGCAGTTTTTCGGGACCCCTCAACTATGGCTACACCTTC
NA	NA	TRBV24-1	TRBJ1-5	CATSGPEPLLTDSNQPQHF	TGTGCCACCAGTGGGCCAGAGCCCCTGTTGACAGATAGCAATCAGCCCCAGCATTTT
NA	many	TRBV15	TRBJ1-1	CATSRDIGDTAGAFF	TGTGCCACCAGCAGAGATATTGGGGACACGGCTGGGGCTTTCTTT
TRBD1	many	TRBV7-9	TRBJ2-5	CASTDGQGSQETQYF	TGTGCCAGCACCGACGGACAGGGGAGTCAAGAGACCCAGTACTTC
NA	few	TRBV27	TRBJ2-1	CASSLSVQAFYNEQFF	TGTGCCAGCAGTTTATCTGTACAGGCGTTCTACAATGAGCAGTTCTTC
NA	NA	TRBV5-4	TRBJ2-7	CASSPGALPEGEQYF	TGTGCCAGCAGCCCAGGAGCCTTACCCGAGGGTGAGCAGTACTTC